The rows below give T cell receptor beta chains drawn from one sample of a study of T cell responses to AZD1222 COVID-19 vaccine. Sequencing used immunoSEQ multiplex PCR; TCRdb keeps in-frame clones, though not all of them. Counted here are about 110,000 clones, roughly 85% occurring once; the ten biggest clones make up around 3.2%. Specimen: peripheral blood, collected on day 0 of AZD1222 vaccination. The receptor set was obtained from an adult in good health. Each CDR3 is given with its conserved first and last residue. Each record gives: V gene, clone size, D gene, J gene, CDR3 DNA, CDR3 protein. D genes are given only for firm matches. Size is omitted from some rows. Given values are once, few, many or a class for expanded clones.

TRBV5-4,-,TRBD1,TRBJ1-5,TGTGCCAGCAGCGTACAGGGGGCCAATCAGCCCCAGCATTTT,CASSVQGANQPQHF
TRBV20-1,-,-,TRBJ2-7,TGCAGTGCTAGTTGGCAGACGTCCCGGGTTCCCTACGAGCAGTACTTC,CSASWQTSRVPYEQYF
TRBV7-2,-,-,TRBJ2-5,TGTGCCAGCAGCGCAGGAGAGACCCAGTACTTC,CASSAGETQYF
TRBV6-5,-,TRBD1,TRBJ1-5,TGTGCCAGCAGTTCCAAGACAGGGCTTCAGCCCCAGCATTTT,CASSSKTGLQPQHF
TRBV5-1,once,-,TRBJ1-5,TGCGCCAGCAGCGAGGGACTGTTGGACAATCAGCCCCAGCATTTT,CASSEGLLDNQPQHF
TRBV12-3/TRBV12-4,once,-,TRBJ1-3,TGTGCCAGCAGTCAGACAGGTGGAAACACCATATATTTT,CASSQTGGNTIYF
TRBV5-1,-,-,TRBJ1-1,TGCGCCAGCAGCTTTTACAGGGTCCCGAACACTGAAGCTTTCTTT,CASSFYRVPNTEAFF
TRBV29-1,-,TRBD2,TRBJ2-5,TGCAGCGTTGGTGACGGGGGGGAGACCCAGTACTTC,CSVGDGGETQYF
TRBV6-4,-,-,TRBJ1-1,TGTGCCAGCAAGCAGGCCATGAACACTGAAGCTTTCTTT,CASKQAMNTEAFF
TRBV6-5,-,TRBD1,TRBJ1-1,TGTGCCAGCAGTTACTCGAACAGGGGGCAGACTGAAGCTTTCTTT,CASSYSNRGQTEAFF
TRBV7-6,-,TRBD1,TRBJ2-2,TGTGCCAGCAGCTTAGGACAGGGTCGCGCCGGGGAGCTGTTTTTT,CASSLGQGRAGELFF
TRBV10-3,-,-,TRBJ1-6,TGTGCCATCAGTGAGTCGTTTATTAATTCACCCCTCCACTTT,CAISESFINSPLHF
TRBV13,-,TRBD1,TRBJ1-2,TGTGCCAGCAGCCGAGGGGGCATTGCTAACTATGGCTACACCTTC,CASSRGGIANYGYTF
TRBV27,few,-,TRBJ2-7,TGTGCCAGCCGGCGAGGCCTCGGTTACGAGCAGTACTTC,CASRRGLGYEQYF
TRBV19,-,-,TRBJ2-5,TGTGCCAGTAGTATAGGAAGGAGTCTAGAGACCCAGTACTTC,CASSIGRSLETQYF
TRBV14,-,-,TRBJ1-1,TGTGCCAGCAGCCAAGATTTTCAGGGGTCCACTGAAGCTTTCTTT,CASSQDFQGSTEAFF
TRBV6-5,-,TRBD1,TRBJ2-3,TGTGCCAGCAGTTACTCCGACAGGGGCCGCACAGATACGCAGTATTTT,CASSYSDRGRTDTQYF
TRBV19,-,-,TRBJ1-1,TGTGCCAGTAGTTCCATCGACAGGATGAACACTGAAGCTTTCTTT,CASSSIDRMNTEAFF
TRBV5-1,-,-,TRBJ1-1,TGCGCCAGCAGCTTGGTATCAGCCACTGAAGCTTTCTTT,CASSLVSATEAFF
TRBV5-6,few,-,TRBJ1-3,TGTGCCAGCAGCTTGGTGGAGGCAGGCAGCCGCTCTGGAAACACCATATATTTT,CASSLVEAGSRSGNTIYF
TRBV13,-,-,TRBJ1-2,TGTGCCAGCAGCATTTACAGGTCTTCGGGTGGTGGCTACACCTTC,CASSIYRSSGGGYTF
TRBV5-6,once,-,TRBJ2-3,TGTGCCAGCAGCTTGGTTTTAGGCGGGACAGACATCACAGATACGCAGTATTTT,CASSLVLGGTDITDTQYF
TRBV19,-,TRBD1,TRBJ1-3,TGTGCCAGTAGTTGGGACAGGGGGTCTGGAAACACCATATATTTT,CASSWDRGSGNTIYF
TRBV4-1,once,TRBD1,TRBJ2-1,TGCGCCAGCAGCCCTGACAGGGGCCCGTCGTTCTTC,CASSPDRGPSFF
TRBV18,-,-,TRBJ2-6,TGTGCCAGCTCACCACGGGCTCCTGGGGCCAACGTCCTGACTTTC,CASSPRAPGANVLTF
TRBV5-4,-,TRBD2,TRBJ2-5,TGTGCCAGCAGCTTGAAAGGGACTAGCGGGGGGGCCGGTAGGGAGACCCAGTACTTC,CASSLKGTSGGAGRETQYF
TRBV7-9,-,-,TRBJ2-2,TGTGCCAGCAGCTTAGCGAGGGCAGGACGTACCGGGGAGCTGTTTTTT,CASSLARAGRTGELFF
TRBV7-2,-,-,TRBJ1-4,TGTGCCAGCAGCTTAGATCGGGCAACTAATGAAAAACTGTTTTTT,CASSLDRATNEKLFF
TRBV2,-,-,TRBJ2-7,TGTGCCAGCAAGTGGAACCCCTACGAGCAGTACTTC,CASKWNPYEQYF
TRBV28,-,-,TRBJ1-6,TGTGCCAGCAGTTTAGTCGGGGGCGGTTTAGAGGATAATTCACCCCTCCACTTT,CASSLVGGGLEDNSPLHF
TRBV5-1,-,TRBD1,TRBJ1-1,TGCGCCAGCAGCTCACCGCTACAGGGGATTAACACTGAAGCTTTCTTT,CASSSPLQGINTEAFF
TRBV14,once,-,TRBJ2-5,TGTGCCAGCAGCCTTTCCGCGGGACAGGAGACCCAGTACTTC,CASSLSAGQETQYF
TRBV29-1,-,-,TRBJ2-3,TGCAGCGTTAGGACGGGGGATACGCAGTATTTT,CSVRTGDTQYF
TRBV28,-,-,TRBJ2-1,TGTGCCAGCAGTTCCCCTTCAACGGTATGGGGCAATGAGCAGTTCTTC,CASSSPSTVWGNEQFF
TRBV7-9,-,-,TRBJ1-6,TGTGCCAGCAGCTTAGGGGCAGGCTTTTATAATTCACCCCTCCACTTT,CASSLGAGFYNSPLHF
TRBV7-2,-,TRBD2,TRBJ2-1,TGTGCCAGCAGCTTAGGTAGCGGGGGGTACAATGAGCAGTTCTTC,CASSLGSGGYNEQFF
TRBV19,once,-,TRBJ1-3,TGTGCCAGTAGTACAGGGGCGGCTGGAAACACCATATATTTT,CASSTGAAGNTIYF
TRBV19,-,-,TRBJ1-2,TGTGCCAGTAGTGTTACCGGGACACCAAACTATGGCTACACCTTC,CASSVTGTPNYGYTF
TRBV28,-,-,TRBJ1-2,TGTGCCAGCGGACAGAACCTATATGGCTACACCTTC,CASGQNLYGYTF
TRBV11-2,-,-,TRBJ2-5,TGTGCCAGCAGCTTAGATCTAGAGGTCCCTGCATACCAAGAGACCCAGTACTTC,CASSLDLEVPAYQETQYF
TRBV6-2/TRBV6-3,-,-,TRBJ2-4,TGTGCCAGCAGCCCCCCGGGACAAGCCAAAAACATTCAGTACTTC,CASSPPGQAKNIQYF
TRBV6-5,-,TRBD1,TRBJ1-1,TGTGCCAGCGGATGGACAGGGGGCCAGAACACTGAAGCTTTCTTT,CASGWTGGQNTEAFF